The sequence of this T cell receptor (beta chain) was determined in a study of cytomegalovirus exposure and HLA in healthy donors. Study-level points and caveats: TCR beta chain V- and J-gene trimming was linked, in a later analysis, to a missense variant in DCLRE1C. Most TCR sequences proved rare, with some public TCRs found in many donors.

It was with 60 Vbeta and 13 Jbeta primers that the PCR ran. The table came from immunoSEQ multiplex PCR; TCRdb's copy has only in-frame clones and leaves some out. In total, the table holds around 75,000 clones. A note on this clone: The antigen is unknown.

The V end was cut by 4 bases, the J end by 4 bases, with 10 bases between. The CDR3 spans 13 residues. Germline CDR1 LNHDA, CDR2 SQIVND (reference sequence). Every donor was a healthy person donating bone marrow. When sampled, the donors appeared nominally healthy, though they likely had unrecorded immune exposures. The chain links TRBV19 to TRBJ1-2; possibly TRBD1 for D (5 bases). The TCR sequence derives from a man aged 50-59 years in good health and CMV-seropositive. The source material was PBMCs. The CDR3: CASSTDSLYGYTF. DNA of the CDR3: TGTGCCAGTAGTACCGACAGTCTCTATGGCTACACCTTC.